One and the same sample provided the 14 T cell receptor beta chains below, sequenced in a study of blood T cell repertoires in COVID-19. Some clones are missing from TCRdb's copy, which holds only in-frame ones; the method was immunoSEQ multiplex PCR. The data show around 86,000 clones, with 75% to 85% seen just once and roughly 30% held by the top ten. Sequenced input: peripheral blood. Receptors were obtained from a woman over 75 with acute or convalescent COVID-19.

The chain combines TRBV5-1 with TRBJ2-2; tentatively, D is TRBD2 (6 bases). CDR3 length equals 14 residues. Germline lookup yields CDR1 SGHRS and CDR2 YFSETQ. Trimming left V 0 bases short and J 4 bases short, with 7 bases between. The CDR3 here is CASSLGGTTGELFF. CDR3 DNA: TGCGCCAGCAGCTTGGGCGGGACCACCGGGGAGCTGTTTTTT.

The V and J genes are TRBV18 and TRBJ1-4; D perhaps matches TRBD1 (6 bases). This CDR3 is 15 amino acids long. The V gene lost 3 bases and the J gene lost 0 bases, with 8 bases spanning the gap. The V gene's germline CDR1 is KGHSH and CDR2 LQKENI. The CDR3 DNA sequence: TGTGCCAGCTCACCCTCAGGGGCAACTAATGAAAAACTGTTTTTT. Its translation: CASSPSGATNEKLFF. Looking up the rest from reference TRBV18 and TRBJ1-4 gives the full variable domain: NAGVMQNPRHLVRRRGQEARLRCSPMKGHSHVYWYRQLPEEGLKFMVYLQKENIIDESGMPKERFSAEFPKEGPSILRIQQVVRGDSAAYFCASSPSGATNEKLFFGSGTQLSVL.

This chain links TRBV20-1 with TRBJ1-2, with D possibly TRBD1 on 6 matching bases. Germline V gene sequence: CDR1 DFQATT, CDR2 SNEGSKA (reference sequence). The CDR3 consists of 15 residues. V was clipped by 3 bases and J by 4 bases, with 18 bases between them. The CDR3 here is CSASPRGTYGYGYTF. In nucleotides, the CDR3 is TGCAGTGCTAGTCCAAGGGGGACCTATGGCTATGGCTACACCTTC.

The V call is TRBV28, the J call TRBJ2-1; 7 nucleotides line up with TRBD2. The CDR3 length is 16 residues. V shed 4 bases, J shed 1 base, and the junction held 7 bases outside the gene matches. From germline, CDR1 is MDHEN and CDR2 SYDVKM. This CDR3 is CASSSLGLVSYNEQFF. As DNA, the CDR3 is TGTGCCAGCAGTTCGTTAGGACTAGTTTCCTACAATGAGCAGTTCTTC.

The sample holds a few counts of this clone. CDR3 region: CASRGTGGIGEQYF. The CDR3, as DNA: TGTGCCAGCAGGGGGACAGGGGGCATCGGCGAGCAGTACTTC. The rearrangement links TRBV6-5 to TRBJ2-7, with 12 bases that match TRBD1. CDR3 length: 14 amino acids. The V segment lost 6 bases and the J segment 6 bases; nucleotides outside the gene matches: 6. The germline gives CDR1 MNHEY, CDR2 SVGAGI.

The genes are TRBV19 and TRBJ2-3, with 9 bases that match TRBD1. Germline V gene data show CDR1 as LNHDA and CDR2 as SQIVND (reference sequence). V was clipped by 3 bases and J by 3 bases; unmatched bases: 1. This CDR3 is built from 14 residues. The CDR3 sequence: CASSIGTGTDTQYF. The CDR3 bases are TGTGCCAGTAGTATTGGGACAGGGACAGATACGCAGTATTTT.

This clone was seen a handful of times. The chain carries TRBV19 and TRBJ1-1, with D possibly matching TRBD1 (5 bases). The CDR3 has 13 residues. V dropped 5 bases and J dropped 12 bases, with 19 bases sitting between them. Per germline, CDR1 LNHDA and CDR2 SQIVND (reference sequence). The CDR3 DNA reads as TGTGCCAGTAGTCCCCAAGGGGTAGGGATACCTTTCTTT. Its protein product is CASSPQGVGIPFF.

The chain recombines TRBV12-3 or TRBV12-4 with TRBJ1-2; D might be TRBD1 (5 bases). The ends were cut back, 4 bases at V and 8 bases at J, with 11 bases in the middle. The CDR3 contains 12 residues. The CDR3 bases are TGTGCCAGCAGTTATTTCAGGGAAGGCTACACCTTC. Translating gives CASSYFREGYTF.

The chain has TRBV29-1 and TRBJ2-2, with 9 nucleotides matching TRBD1. The length of the CDR3 is 14 residues. Trimming took 6 bases from V and 4 from J; bases not matched to a gene: 6. The V gene's germline CDR1 is SQVTM and CDR2 ANQGSEA. As DNA, the CDR3 is TGCAGCGTAACAGGGGGCAGGGGCACCGGGGAGCTGTTTTTT. Amino acid sequence: CSVTGGRGTGELFF.

This clone came up once. This chain joins TRBV5-6 and TRBJ2-2; 9 positions agree with TRBD2. V was clipped by 0 bases and J by 1 base; unmatched bases: 4. Germline V lookup: CDR1 SGHDT, CDR2 YYEEEE. The CDR3 spans 17 residues. CDR3 loop: CASSLVRTSVNTGELFF. CDR3 bases: TGTGCCAGCAGCTTGGTACGGACTAGCGTGAACACCGGGGAGCTGTTTTTT. Filled out from reference TRBV5-6 and TRBJ2-2, the complete variable domain reads DAGVTQSPTHLIKTRGQQVTLRCSPKSGHDTVSWYQQALGQGPQFIFQYYEEEERQRGNFPDRFSGHQFPNYSSELNVNALLLGDSALYLCASSLVRTSVNTGELFFGEGSRLTVL.

This chain uses TRBV27 with TRBJ2-1; 10 bases are a match to TRBD2. This CDR3 contains 18 residues. Germline V gives CDR1 MNHEY, CDR2 SMNVEV (reference sequence). The junction had 20 bases not matched to a gene; V was cut back by 8 bases and J by 7 bases. CDR3 residues: CASGSLVGGLAVKNEQFF. CDR3 coding DNA: TGTGCCAGCGGGTCCCTTGTGGGTGGACTAGCGGTAAAAAATGAGCAGTTCTTC.

The V and J genes are TRBV7-3 and TRBJ2-5; D might be TRBD1 (7 bases). V lost 3 bases and J 5 bases, leaving 16 bases between the germline ends. Germline CDR1 is SGHTA and CDR2 is FQGTGA. There are 15 residues in the CDR3. The DNA of the CDR3 is TGTGCCAGCAGCTTCGGGGGCAGGGGGGCTGAGACCCAGTACTTC. Translating gives CASSFGGRGAETQYF.

The gene calls are TRBV5-1 and TRBJ2-7, with TRBD1 matching 10 bases. The CDR3 runs to 18 residues. J lost 0 bases, V lost 0 bases, and 9 bases had no gene match. Germline-derived CDR1 and CDR2 are SGHRS and YFSETQ. In nucleotides, the CDR3 is TGCGCCAGCAGCTTGGGTAAGACAGGGGGCGTTTCCTCCTACGAGCAGTACTTC. Protein sequence: CASSLGKTGGVSSYEQYF. Full variable domain (outside the CDR3, taken from reference TRBV5-1 and TRBJ2-7): KAGVTQTPRYLIKTRGQQVTLSCSPISGHRSVSWYQQTPGQGLQFLFEYFSETQRNKGNFPGRFSGRQFSNSRSEMNVSTLELGDSALYLCASSLGKTGGVSSYEQYFGPGTRLTVT.

This sequence joins TRBV5-1 and TRBJ2-5, with D possibly being TRBD2 (7 bases). There are 14 residues in the CDR3. Germline-derived CDR1 and CDR2 are SGHRS and YFSETQ. V lost 0 bases, J lost 4 bases, and 10 bases lay in between. The CDR3 reads CASSLGGGGETQYF. In nucleotides, the CDR3 is TGCGCCAGCAGCTTGGGGGGGGGCGGAGAGACCCAGTACTTC.